Shown below are 21 T cell receptor beta chains from a single sample sequenced in a study of memory CD4+ T cells and cytomegalovirus serostatus (dated by TCRdb to the late 2010s). A FACSAria II was used to sort memory CD4+ T cells, defined as single viable CD3+CD4+CD8-CD45RO+ cells. Library preparation used the immunoSEQ multiplex PCR assay. TCRdb provides this immuneACCESS table in a form limited to in-frame rearrangements. Some clones are lacking; in checked studies, under half of them reflect an unresolved V gene, and why the rest are absent is not known. Here the sample has around 45,000 clones; around four fifths occur a single time. Of the sample, approximately 0.61% falls within the top ten clones. What was sequenced was memory CD4+ T cells from blood. Receptors were obtained from an adult in good health and CMV-seronegative.

The CDR3 sequence is CSVSLAGGHMETQYF. The CDR3 nucleotides read TGCAGCGTTTCACTAGCGGGGGGGCATATGGAGACCCAGTACTTC. This chain joins TRBV29-1 and TRBJ2-5; 13 nucleotides align to TRBD2. CDR3 length equals 15 residues. J was trimmed by 5 bases and V by 5 bases; bases with no gene match: 8. The germline CDR1 and CDR2 sequences are SQVTM and ANQGSEA. Using reference TRBV29-1 and TRBJ2-5 for the parts outside the CDR3, the full variable domain is SAVISQKPSRDICQRGTSLTIQCQVDSQVTMMFWYRQQPGQSLTLIATANQGSEATYESGFVIDKFPISRPNLTFSTLTVSNMSPEDSSIYLCSVSLAGGHMETQYFGPGTRLLVL.

This clone was recorded only once. The chain joins TRBV6-5 to TRBJ1-2, with no clear D. The V end was cut by 8 bases, the J end by 1 base, with 11 bases between. Per germline, CDR1 MNHEY and CDR2 SVGAGI. CDR3 length equals 13 residues. The CDR3 bases are TGTGCCAGCGCGACGGGAAATAACTATGGCTACACCTTC. Protein product: CASATGNNYGYTF.

This clone was observed a few times. The chain couples TRBV7-3 to TRBJ2-1; 7 nucleotides align to TRBD1. Germline lookup yields CDR1 SGHTA and CDR2 FQGTGA. Unmatched junction bases numbered 1, after V lost 2 bases and J lost 6 bases. CDR3 size: 13 residues. CDR3 DNA: TGTGCCAGCAGCTTAGGGACAGCCAATGAGCAGTTCTTC. It codes for CASSLGTANEQFF.

The V gene is TRBV7-9, the J gene TRBJ1-1; no definite D call. This CDR3 comprises 13 residues. Looked up from germline, CDR1 is SEHNR and CDR2 is FQNEAQ (reference sequence). Trimming stripped 2 bases from V and 1 base from J, with 5 bases between. CDR3: CASSLTRNTEAFF. The CDR3 nucleotides read TGTGCCAGCAGCTTAACAAGGAACACTGAAGCTTTCTTT.

The V and J genes are TRBV7-2 and TRBJ1-3, with D hard to call. Per the germline V gene, CDR1 is SGHTA and CDR2 is FQGNSA. Trimming took 3 bases from V and 7 from J, leaving 4 bases between them. This CDR3 is built from 11 residues. For the CDR3, the DNA is TGTGCCAGCAGCTTTAGGAACACCATATATTTT. Translation gives CASSFRNTIYF.

The J gene is TRBJ2-5, the V gene TRBV7-2, with D perhaps matching TRBD1 or TRBD2 (6 bases each). Trimming took 4 bases from V and 0 from J, leaving 9 bases between them. The CDR3 extends over 14 amino acids. CDR1 and CDR2 (germline): SGHTA, FQGNSA. The CDR3 loop reads CASSWRGYQETQYF. Written as DNA, the CDR3 is TGTGCCAGCAGCTGGAGGGGGTACCAAGAGACCCAGTACTTC. Full variable domain (missing parts from reference TRBV7-2 and TRBJ2-5): GAGVSQSPSNKVTEKGKDVELRCDPISGHTALYWYRQSLGQGLEFLIYFQGNSAPDKSGLPSDRFSAERTGGSVSTLTIQRTQQEDSAVYLCASSWRGYQETQYFGPGTRLLVL.

The V and J genes are TRBV5-8 and TRBJ1-2, with D hard to call. Trimming took off 3 bases at V and 10 bases at J, with 10 bases between the two ends. The germline CDR1 and CDR2 sequences are SGHTS and YDEGEE. The CDR3 has 11 residues. The chain's CDR3 is CASSSLDLYTF. As DNA, the CDR3 is TGTGCCAGCAGCTCTTTGGACCTCTACACCTTC.

V and J are TRBV2 and TRBJ1-2; 7 bases align to TRBD1. Germline CDR1 is SNHLY and CDR2 is FYNNEI. V dropped 5 bases and J dropped 4; count of bases not matched to a gene: 7. The CDR3 runs to 14 residues. DNA of the CDR3: TGTGCCAGCAGTAGCGACAGGGACAGCTATGGCTACACCTTC. Protein: CASSSDRDSYGYTF.

This chain uses TRBV4-3 with TRBJ2-7, with 7 bases that match TRBD1. Trimming at V came to 2 bases and at J to 5 bases, leaving 9 bases not matched to a gene. This CDR3 has 15 amino acids. Germline V gene data show CDR1 as LGHNA and CDR2 as YSLEER. The DNA of the CDR3 is TGCGCCAGCAGCCAAAGTACCGACAGGGTCCACGAGCAGTACTTC. Translation gives CASSQSTDRVHEQYF.

This CDR3 is CASSILITSYGYTF. The CDR3 DNA sequence: TGTGCCAGTAGTATACTCATAACTAGCTATGGCTACACCTTC. V gene TRBV19 combines with J gene TRBJ1-2; no clear D. V was clipped by 2 bases and J by 4 bases, with 11 bases between them. This CDR3 comprises 14 residues. Germline lookup yields CDR1 LNHDA and CDR2 SQIVND (reference sequence).

This chain joins TRBV28 and TRBJ1-5; D may be TRBD1 (6 bases). Trimming cost V 7 bases and J 5 bases, with 18 bases left between them. Germline CDR1 and CDR2: MDHEN and SYDVKM. The CDR3 is 15 amino acids. DNA for the CDR3: TGTGCCAGCATTCAACTGTCAGGGGCCGATCAGCCCCAGCATTTT. Residues: CASIQLSGADQPQHF.

The chain links TRBV2 to TRBJ1-1; D is unclear. V was shortened by 5 bases and J by 0 bases, with 13 bases between the two germline ends. The V gene's germline CDR1 is SNHLY and CDR2 FYNNEI. This CDR3 contains 15 residues. The CDR3 region is CASSRRRNVNTEAFF. DNA of the CDR3: TGTGCCAGCAGTCGACGAAGGAATGTGAACACTGAAGCTTTCTTT.

The gene calls are TRBV2 and TRBJ2-5; 10 bases map to TRBD2. The germline CDR1 and CDR2 sequences are SNHLY and FYNNEI. This CDR3 contains 14 residues. V dropped 4 bases and J dropped 1; count of bases not matched to a gene: 0. CDR3 sequence: CASSASGGQETQYF. For the CDR3, the DNA is TGTGCCAGCAGTGCTAGCGGGGGCCAAGAGACCCAGTACTTC.

V and J are TRBV16 and TRBJ2-7; perhaps TRBD2 as D (5 bases). There are 14 residues in the CDR3. V was shortened by 0 bases and J by 3 bases, with 9 bases between the two germline ends. Looked up from germline, CDR1 is KGHSY and CDR2 is FQNENV. In DNA form, the CDR3 reads TGTGCCAGCAGCCAATCGCGGGCCAGCTACGAGCAGTACTTC. Translated: CASSQSRASYEQYF.

The chain combines TRBV25-1 with TRBJ2-7; D is ambiguous. CDR1 and CDR2 (germline): MGHDK, SYGVNS. V dropped 6 bases and J dropped 3 bases, with 15 bases sitting between them. The CDR3 totals 14 residues. The CDR3 region is CASSPERKGYEQYF. The CDR3 bases are TGTGCCAGCAGCCCCGAGAGGAAGGGCTACGAGCAGTACTTC.

The rearrangement uses TRBV5-4 and TRBJ2-3; TRBD1 agrees at 9 bases. J was trimmed by 1 base and V by 4 bases; bases with no gene match: 7. This CDR3 spans 16 amino acids. Per the germline V gene, CDR1 is SGHNT and CDR2 is YYREEE (reference sequence). The CDR3 spells CASSLPRTGGTDTQYF. The CDR3 DNA reads TGTGCCAGCAGCCTACCTAGGACAGGGGGCACAGATACGCAGTATTTT.

This clone was observed a few times. V is TRBV9 and J is TRBJ2-3, with a weak D call TRBD1 (6 bases). V was pared by 0 bases and J by 6 bases, with 14 bases between. The length of the CDR3 is 15 residues. Germline-derived CDR1 and CDR2 are SGDLS and YYNGEE. This chain's CDR3 is CASSVGQVDYDTQYF. In DNA form, the CDR3 reads TGTGCCAGCAGCGTAGGACAGGTTGACTACGATACGCAGTATTTT.

This clone was detected only once. This chain connects TRBV18 to TRBJ1-1, with 9 nucleotides matching TRBD1. CDR3 size: 15 residues. Trimming removed 2 bases from V and 5 bases from J; junction bases left unmatched: 6. Germline V gene data show CDR1 as KGHSH and CDR2 as LQKENI. The CDR3, as DNA: TGTGCCAGCTCACCAGGTTCGGACAGGGGTACTGAAGCTTTCTTT. Its protein product is CASSPGSDRGTEAFF.

This clone has only one observation. This chain links TRBV5-5 with TRBJ1-1; 9 bases are shared with TRBD1. J gave up 1 base and V 4 bases, and 2 bases lay outside the gene matches. The CDR3 loop spans 14 amino acids. CDR1 SGHKS and CDR2 YYEKEE come from the germline V gene (reference sequence). The CDR3 reads CASSRGQGNTEAFF. DNA for the CDR3: TGTGCCAGCAGCCGGGGACAGGGGAACACTGAAGCTTTCTTT.

V and J are TRBV2 and TRBJ1-3; 10 bases line up with TRBD1. Losses at the gene ends were 6 bases for V and 4 bases for J; bases not matched to a gene: 3. Germline V gene sequence: CDR1 SNHLY, CDR2 FYNNEI. The CDR3 has 14 residues. This CDR3 is CASRTGGAGNTIYF. The CDR3 DNA reads as TGTGCCAGCAGGACAGGGGGCGCCGGAAACACCATATATTTT. Drawing the rest from reference TRBV2 and TRBJ1-3, the complete variable domain is EPEVTQTPSHQVTQMGQEVILRCVPISNHLYFYWYRQILGQKVEFLVSFYNNEISEKSEIFDDQFSVERPDGSNFTLKIRSTKLEDSAMYFCASRTGGAGNTIYFGEGSWLTVV.

The chain has TRBV29-1 and TRBJ2-5, with D maybe TRBD1 (5 bases). The V end lost 4 bases, the J end lost 2 bases, and 8 bases lay between the germline ends. From germline, CDR1 is SQVTM and CDR2 ANQGSEA. The CDR3 loop spans 12 amino acids. In DNA form, the CDR3 reads TGCAGCGTTGGGAGACAGCAAGAGACCCAGTACTTC. Amino acid sequence: CSVGRQQETQYF.